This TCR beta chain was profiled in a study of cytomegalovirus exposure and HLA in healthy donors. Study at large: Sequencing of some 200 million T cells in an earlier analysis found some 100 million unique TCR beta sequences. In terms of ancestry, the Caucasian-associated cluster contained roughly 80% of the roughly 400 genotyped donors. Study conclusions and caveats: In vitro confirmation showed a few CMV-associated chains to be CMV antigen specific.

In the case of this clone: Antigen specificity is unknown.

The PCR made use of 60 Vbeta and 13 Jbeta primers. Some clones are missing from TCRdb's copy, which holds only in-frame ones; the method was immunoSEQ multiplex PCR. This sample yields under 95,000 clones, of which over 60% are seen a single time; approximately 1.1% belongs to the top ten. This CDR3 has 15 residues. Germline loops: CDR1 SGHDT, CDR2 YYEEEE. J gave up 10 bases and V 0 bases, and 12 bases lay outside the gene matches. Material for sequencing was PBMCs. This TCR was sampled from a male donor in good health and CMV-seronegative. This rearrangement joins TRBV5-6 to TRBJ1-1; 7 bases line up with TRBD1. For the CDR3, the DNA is TGTGCCAGCAGCTTGGCCCAGGCAGGGGGTAGGGGAGCTTTCTTT. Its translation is CASSLAQAGGRGAFF.